The 30 T cell receptor beta chains in this list originate from one sample, sequenced in a study of CD8+ T cells in alopecia areata. The authors extracted RNA and reverse transcribed it into cDNA as the sequencing template. TCRdb keeps only in-frame clones here, not all; method: immunoSEQ multiplex PCR. Altogether around 300,000 clones are present, around three fifths being singletons, with the ten largest covering more than 0.85%. Sample treatment: oral pan-JAK inhibitor, 5-10 mg twice daily. The sequences come from CD4+ T cells sorted from blood, collected around week 53, from a patient treated with tofacitinib. These receptors all stem from a human donor with alopecia areata.

The chain combines TRBV15 with TRBJ2-6; D gene ambiguous. The CDR3 consists of 15 residues. Germline V gene data show CDR1 as LNHNV and CDR2 as YYDKDF (reference sequence). V lost 0 bases and J lost 1, with 4 bases in between. The CDR3 DNA follows: TGTGCCACCAGCAGAGAGGGGTCTGGGGCCAACGTCCTGACTTTC. Its translation is CATSREGSGANVLTF.

V usage is TRBV9 and J usage is TRBJ2-3, with TRBD1 as a possible D gene (6 bases). Trimming took off 0 bases at V and 5 bases at J, with 16 bases between the two ends. CDR1 and CDR2 from the germline V gene are SGDLS and YYNGEE. This CDR3 comprises 16 residues. The CDR3 loop reads CASSVGSGQFGDTQYF. The CDR3, as DNA: TGTGCCAGCAGCGTAGGGAGTGGACAGTTCGGAGATACGCAGTATTTT.

The chain employs TRBV30 and TRBJ1-1; tentatively, D is TRBD1 (5 bases). The CDR3 loop spans 11 amino acids. V was pared by 1 base and J by 11 bases, with 11 bases between. The germline gives CDR1 GTSNPN, CDR2 SVGIG (reference sequence). CDR3 amino acids: CAWSGGVVAFF. The CDR3, as DNA: TGTGCCTGGAGTGGGGGGGTCGTCGCTTTCTTT.

The J gene is TRBJ1-1, the V gene TRBV29-1; D unresolved. Trimming cost V 4 bases and J 0 bases, with 9 bases left between them. The CDR3 consists of 13 residues. From germline, CDR1 is SQVTM and CDR2 ANQGSEA. This chain's CDR3 is CSVALRMNTEAFF. The DNA of the CDR3 is TGCAGCGTTGCTCTGAGGATGAACACTGAAGCTTTCTTT.

As for this clone: At the DNA level, this CDR3 is encoded by other sequences in the same sample as well. The chain employs TRBV29-1 and TRBJ1-2, with 8 bases lining up with TRBD1. The CDR3 is 11 amino acids. Trimming took 6 bases from V and 4 from J; bases not matched to a gene: 1. Germline loops: CDR1 SQVTM, CDR2 ANQGSEA. CDR3 loop: CSVDRGYGYTF. CDR3 in DNA: TGCAGCGTAGACAGGGGCTATGGCTACACCTTC.

This clone was counted a few times. V usage is TRBV9 and J usage is TRBJ2-5; 11 nucleotides agree with TRBD2. The length of the CDR3 is 16 residues. CDR1 is SGDLS and CDR2 is YYNGEE in the germline V gene. V lost 0 bases to trimming and J lost 2 bases; unmatched junction nucleotides: 3. CDR3 amino acids: CASSVARLAGQETQYF. The DNA for the CDR3 is TGTGCCAGCAGCGTAGCCCGACTAGCGGGGCAAGAGACCCAGTACTTC.

This clone showed up just a few times. J is TRBJ2-7 and V is TRBV29-1; tentatively, D is TRBD2 (5 bases). The CDR3 consists of 15 residues. V lost 6 bases and J lost 3, with 21 bases in between. Germline CDR1 is SQVTM and CDR2 is ANQGSEA. CDR3 protein: CSVRLLDSRLYEQYF. In nucleotides, the CDR3 is TGCAGCGTCAGACTACTAGATTCCCGCCTCTACGAGCAGTACTTC.

The rearrangement links TRBV2 to TRBJ2-1; 7 nucleotides align to TRBD1. The CDR3 has 13 amino acids. With V trimmed by 6 bases and J by 8 bases, 7 bases remained unmatched. CDR1 SNHLY and CDR2 FYNNEI come from the germline V gene. The CDR3 loop is CASRDRDKDEQFF. The CDR3 nucleotides read TGTGCCAGCAGAGACAGGGACAAGGATGAGCAGTTCTTC.

The gene calls are TRBV25-1 and TRBJ2-2, with a weak D call TRBD2 (5 bases). Looked up from germline, CDR1 is MGHDK and CDR2 is SYGVNS. Trimming pared 3 bases from V and 2 bases from J, leaving 13 bases between. CDR3 length: 16 amino acids. The DNA of the CDR3 is TGTGCCAGCAGTGATCGGGGAACCCTTAACACCGGGGAGCTGTTTTTT. It encodes CASSDRGTLNTGELFF.

This clone is a singleton in its sample. The V and J genes are TRBV2 and TRBJ1-5; 10 bases line up with TRBD1. Looked up from germline, CDR1 is SNHLY and CDR2 is FYNNEI. The CDR3 totals 13 residues. The V gene end was trimmed by 4 bases and the J gene end by 7 bases; junction bases not matched to a gene: 1. The CDR3, as DNA: TGTGCCAGCAGTGGGACAGGGGGACAGCCCCAGCATTTT. The encoded protein is CASSGTGGQPQHF.

The chain is built from TRBV7-2 and TRBJ1-2; a possible D gene is TRBD1 (5 bases). The V and J ends lost 0 bases and 4 bases respectively, with 12 bases between them. Germline V lookup: CDR1 SGHTA, CDR2 FQGNSA. The CDR3 is made up of 15 amino acids. The CDR3 reads CASSLASGQGYGYTF. CDR3 bases: TGTGCCAGCAGCTTAGCGTCAGGGCAAGGCTATGGCTACACCTTC. Variable domain in full (rest from reference TRBV7-2 and TRBJ1-2): GAGVSQSPSNKVTEKGKDVELRCDPISGHTALYWYRQSLGQGLEFLIYFQGNSAPDKSGLPSDRFSAERTGGSVSTLTIQRTQQEDSAVYLCASSLASGQGYGYTFGSGTRLTVV.

This clone came up once. The chain links TRBV27 to TRBJ2-7; 9 positions match TRBD2. Germline lookup yields CDR1 MNHEY and CDR2 SMNVEV (reference sequence). The CDR3 consists of 15 residues. V dropped 3 bases and J dropped 3; count of bases not matched to a gene: 6. In nucleotides, the CDR3 is TGTGCCAGCAGTTTGTCTGGCGGGGGGGGCTACGAGCAGTACTTC. Its translation: CASSLSGGGGYEQYF.

V and J are TRBV7-9 and TRBJ2-5, with 7 bases fitting TRBD2. Trimming cost V 8 bases and J 7 bases; bases outside gene matches: 13. The CDR3 consists of 14 residues. The germline gives CDR1 SEHNR, CDR2 FQNEAQ (reference sequence). The CDR3 here is CASSESGSGGTQYF. In DNA form, the CDR3 reads TGTGCCAGCTCAGAGAGCGGGTCGGGGGGGACCCAGTACTTC.

This clone was seen only a few times. This chain links TRBV12-5 with TRBJ2-7, with 8 bases matching TRBD1. After removal of 5 bases from V and 7 bases from J, the junction contained 13 bases not matched to a gene. The CDR3 extends over 15 amino acids. The germline CDR1 and CDR2 sequences are LGHNT and FRNRAP. The CDR3 bases are TGTGCTAGTGGTAACCCAGGACAGGGCTCAGTGGAGCAGTACTTC. It encodes CASGNPGQGSVEQYF.

The J gene is TRBJ2-1, the V gene TRBV30; TRBD2 is a possible D gene (5 bases). The germline V gene encodes CDR1 GTSNPN and CDR2 SVGIG (reference sequence). Trimming stripped 3 bases from V and 9 bases from J, with 15 bases between. This CDR3 region has 13 residues. As DNA, the CDR3 is TGTGCCTGGAGGCGAGGCTTCGAGGGTGAGCAGTTCTTC. Protein product: CAWRRGFEGEQFF.

The chain combines TRBV30 with TRBJ1-1, with 7 bases matching TRBD1. Losses at the gene ends were 4 bases for V and 0 bases for J; bases not matched to a gene: 5. CDR3 length: 14 amino acids. Germline V gene sequence: CDR1 GTSNPN, CDR2 SVGIG (reference sequence). CDR3 in amino acids: CAWKNRGLNTEAFF. In DNA, the CDR3 is TGTGCCTGGAAGAACAGGGGCCTGAACACTGAAGCTTTCTTT.

This clone has just a few counts. The V and J genes are TRBV9 and TRBJ1-1, with 7 bases fitting TRBD1. The CDR3 is made up of 15 amino acids. Germline CDR1 SGDLS, CDR2 YYNGEE. V gave up 3 bases and J gave up 0 bases; unmatched junction bases: 5. CDR3 residues: CASSETGKMNTEAFF. In DNA, the CDR3 is TGTGCCAGCAGCGAGACAGGGAAAATGAACACTGAAGCTTTCTTT. Filled out from reference TRBV9 and TRBJ1-1, the complete variable domain reads DSGVTQTPKHLITATGQRVTLRCSPRSGDLSVYWYQQSLDQGLQFLIQYYNGEERAKGNILERFSAQQFPDLHSELNLSSLELGDSALYFCASSETGKMNTEAFFGQGTRLTVV.

This clone was seen just once. This sequence joins TRBV4-3 and TRBJ2-1; D possibly uses TRBD1 or TRBD2 (5 bases each). The germline V gene encodes CDR1 LGHNA and CDR2 YSLEER. The CDR3 length is 16 residues. The germline V and J ends were trimmed by 3 bases and 15 bases, with 27 bases remaining between them. As DNA, the CDR3 is TGCGCCAGCAGCCAGGGGGTAACCAATCTAGCCAGTCCCTCGTTCTTC. Translating it yields CASSQGVTNLASPSFF.

This clone was seen more than once but under ten times. The V gene is TRBV7-2, the J gene TRBJ2-1, with D perhaps TRBD2 (5 bases). From germline, CDR1 is SGHTA and CDR2 FQGNSA. The length of the CDR3 is 11 residues. The V and J ends lost 5 bases and 12 bases respectively, with 11 bases between them. The CDR3 here is CASSEQRGQFF. The CDR3 DNA reads as TGTGCCAGCAGCGAACAACGGGGGCAGTTCTTC. The full variable domain, in which reference TRBV7-2 and TRBJ2-1 provide the parts outside the CDR3, is GAGVSQSPSNKVTEKGKDVELRCDPISGHTALYWYRQSLGQGLEFLIYFQGNSAPDKSGLPSDRFSAERTGGSVSTLTIQRTQQEDSAVYLCASSEQRGQFFGPGTRLTVL.

The chain carries TRBV2 and TRBJ2-3; TRBD2 matches 8 bases. Trimming at V came to 8 bases and at J to 1 base, leaving 5 bases not matched to a gene. The CDR3 extends over 14 amino acids. Germline CDR1 SNHLY, CDR2 FYNNEI. Here the CDR3 DNA reads TGTGCCAGCCAGACAGCGGGGGGCACAGATACGCAGTATTTT. Encoded protein: CASQTAGGTDTQYF.

V is TRBV7-6 and J is TRBJ1-5; TRBD1 might be the D (6 bases). The V end was cut by 4 bases, the J end by 4 bases, with 14 bases between. The length of the CDR3 is 15 residues. The germline V gene encodes CDR1 SGHVS and CDR2 FNYEAQ. CDR3 nucleotide sequence: TGTGCCAGCAGCTCAGAACAGGGCACGAATCAGCCCCAGCATTTT. Translating it yields CASSSEQGTNQPQHF.

This chain links TRBV7-3 with TRBJ2-2; tentatively, D is TRBD1 or TRBD2 (6 bases each). Looked up from germline, CDR1 is SGHTA and CDR2 is FQGTGA. This CDR3 is 14 amino acids long. The germline V and J ends were trimmed by 6 bases and 6 bases, with 14 bases remaining between them. The CDR3 loop reads CASRRYREAGELFF. The CDR3 bases are TGTGCCAGCAGACGATACAGGGAGGCCGGGGAGCTGTTTTTT.

The chain joins TRBV11-1 to TRBJ1-1; no reliable D call. Deletions cut 8 bases from V and 3 bases from J, with 16 bases between. The CDR3 sequence is 14 residues long. Germline CDR1 and CDR2: SGHAT and FQDESV (reference sequence). The CDR3 here is CASRKGRLDTEAFF. The CDR3 nucleotides are TGTGCCAGCCGGAAAGGGAGATTGGACACTGAAGCTTTCTTT.

The chain combines TRBV7-9 with TRBJ1-2; 7 bases match TRBD1. In germline, CDR1 is SEHNR, CDR2 FQNEAQ (reference sequence). CDR3 size: 14 residues. Trimming removed 3 bases from V and 2 bases from J; junction bases left unmatched: 3. CDR3 in amino acids: CASSFLTGNYGYTF. CDR3 nucleotide sequence: TGTGCCAGCAGCTTCCTGACAGGGAACTATGGCTACACCTTC.

The sample holds one count of this clone. This chain joins TRBV30 and TRBJ2-7, with a weak D call TRBD2 (6 bases). CDR3 size: 13 residues. CDR1 GTSNPN and CDR2 SVGIG come from the germline V gene (reference sequence). The V end was cut by 2 bases, the J end by 2 bases, with 10 bases between. The CDR3 loop is CAWSPGVAYEQYF. In DNA, the CDR3 is TGTGCCTGGAGTCCGGGGGTGGCCTACGAGCAGTACTTC.

This clone appeared a single time. The chain employs TRBV5-1 and TRBJ1-1, with D unresolved. Trimming left V 0 bases short and J 11 bases short, with 11 bases between. Germline CDR1 and CDR2: SGHRS and YFSETQ. The CDR3 spans 12 residues. CDR3 bases: TGCGCCAGCAGCTTGGAGGGCTTTGGCGCTTTCTTT. As protein: CASSLEGFGAFF.

Points on this clone: The sample carries other DNA sequences with the same CDR3. V usage is TRBV5-1 and J usage is TRBJ1-5; D uncertain. V was clipped by 0 bases and J by 0 bases, with 7 bases between them. CDR1 and CDR2 from the germline V gene are SGHRS and YFSETQ. The length of the CDR3 is 15 residues. The CDR3 sequence: CASSLEGHSNQPQHF. The CDR3 coding sequence is TGCGCCAGCAGCTTGGAGGGCCATAGCAATCAGCCCCAGCATTTT.

The chain is built from TRBV29-1 and TRBJ1-1; 11 nucleotides line up with TRBD1. The germline V gene encodes CDR1 SQVTM and CDR2 ANQGSEA. CDR3 length: 14 residues. V was clipped by 7 bases and J by 1 base; unmatched bases: 5. CDR3 DNA: TGCAGCGCAGGGGACAGGGGGGAGAACACTGAAGCTTTCTTT. Its translation: CSAGDRGENTEAFF.

This clone was seen a handful of times. The chain couples TRBV18 to TRBJ1-5; D possibly corresponds to TRBD1 (5 bases). V was pared by 0 bases and J by 4 bases, with 7 bases between. The CDR3 is made up of 14 amino acids. Germline CDR1 reads KGHSH; CDR2 reads LQKENI. The CDR3 nucleotides read TGTGCCAGCTCACCACCAGGGGAGAATCAGCCCCAGCATTTT. It translates to CASSPPGENQPQHF.

The J gene is TRBJ2-3, the V gene TRBV5-1, with 7 bases identical to TRBD2. The CDR3 extends over 13 amino acids. Germline CDR1 SGHRS, CDR2 YFSETQ. After removal of 6 bases from V and 3 bases from J, the junction contained 4 bases not matched to a gene. The CDR3 DNA follows: TGCGCCAGCACTTTGGGGGGGACAGATACGCAGTATTTT. This codes for CASTLGGTDTQYF.